The 19 T cell receptor beta chains given below trace back to one sample, sequenced in a study of cytomegalovirus exposure and HLA in healthy donors. Vbeta (60) and Jbeta (13) primers were used in the PCR. Here immunoSEQ multiplex PCR was the method, and the copy in TCRdb shows in-frame clones only, minus some. The sample shows about 110,000 clones, approximately 15% of them seen only once. Sequencing used PBMCs. These receptors were collected from a woman between 18 and 29 years old in good health and CMV-seronegative.

The V gene is TRBV7-6, the J gene TRBJ2-2; 8 bases agree with TRBD2. Trimming removed 5 bases from V and 5 bases from J; junction bases left unmatched: 7. Germline V gives CDR1 SGHVS, CDR2 FNYEAQ. This CDR3 has 15 residues. The CDR3 here is CASSPGGALTGELFF. The CDR3 DNA is TGTGCCAGCAGCCCCGGGGGGGCGCTGACCGGGGAGCTGTTTTTT.

The chain couples TRBV4-1 to TRBJ2-7; 7 nucleotides line up with TRBD1. Germline V gene data show CDR1 as MGHRA and CDR2 as YSYEKL. The CDR3 contains 19 residues. J was trimmed by 4 bases and V by 3 bases; bases with no gene match: 21. In DNA, the CDR3 is TGCGCCAGCAGCCATAGCCATCTACAGGGGACCCCAGCCCGGTACGAGCAGTACTTC. It encodes CASSHSHLQGTPARYEQYF.

This sequence joins TRBV6-1 and TRBJ2-5; D is possibly TRBD2 (5 bases). Looked up from germline, CDR1 is MNHNS and CDR2 is SASEGT. V was cut by 8 bases and J by 3 bases, with 16 bases left in between. This CDR3 is built from 14 residues. CDR3 sequence reads: CASRAGRLEETQYF. Written as DNA, the CDR3 is TGTGCCAGCCGGGCGGGCAGGCTCGAAGAGACCCAGTACTTC.

CDR3 DNA sequence: TGTGCCTGGAGTGTACAGGGGGCGAAAGAGACCCAGTACTTC. As protein: CAWSVQGAKETQYF. This chain connects TRBV30 to TRBJ2-5; 9 bases fit TRBD1. With 0 bases clipped from V and 3 bases from J, the junction kept 2 bases outside the gene matches. The CDR3 spans 14 residues. In germline, CDR1 is GTSNPN, CDR2 SVGIG (reference sequence).

This sequence joins TRBV13 and TRBJ2-7, with 11 bases matching TRBD2. This CDR3 contains 15 residues. Germline values: CDR1 PRHDT, CDR2 FYEKMQ (reference sequence). J was trimmed by 4 bases and V by 0 bases; bases with no gene match: 2. The CDR3 reads CASSLGASGGYEQYF. The CDR3 region has the DNA TGTGCCAGCAGCTTAGGGGCTAGCGGGGGGTACGAGCAGTACTTC.

This chain joins TRBV10-3 and TRBJ2-1; 8 nucleotides agree with TRBD1. CDR3 length: 15 amino acids. The J segment lost 3 bases and the V segment lost 10 bases, leaving 11 bases of the junction unmatched. The germline V gene encodes CDR1 ENHRY and CDR2 SYGVKD. CDR3 sequence: CATQNQGAGYNEQFF. CDR3 nucleotides: TGTGCCACCCAAAATCAGGGGGCGGGCTACAATGAGCAGTTCTTC.

The rearrangement joins TRBV7-2 to TRBJ2-7, with TRBD1 matching 8 bases. V lost 4 bases to trimming and J lost 2 bases; unmatched junction nucleotides: 7. CDR3 size: 15 residues. Germline V gene lookup returns CDR1 SGHTA and CDR2 FQGNSA. In nucleotides, the CDR3 is TGTGCCAGCAGCTCGGGGCTGACAGGGGCCTACGAGCAGTACTTC. Its protein product is CASSSGLTGAYEQYF.

A few counts support this clone. The CDR3: CATSRRGGQTYEQYF. The CDR3 DNA reads as TGTGCCACCAGCCGGCGCGGGGGGCAAACCTACGAGCAGTACTTC. The rearrangement links TRBV15 to TRBJ2-7, with 8 bases lining up with TRBD2. Trimming took 5 bases from V and 2 from J; bases not matched to a gene: 8. Germline values: CDR1 LNHNV, CDR2 YYDKDF (reference sequence). The CDR3 is made up of 15 amino acids.

The chain couples TRBV10-1 to TRBJ1-1; 9 bases line up with TRBD1. V shed 4 bases and J 0 bases; nucleotides not matched to a gene: 6. The CDR3 has 16 amino acids. CDR1 is WNHNN and CDR2 is SYGVQD in the germline V gene (reference sequence). CDR3 bases: TGCGCCAGCAGTGGGGACAGGGTTGGGATGAACACTGAAGCTTTCTTT. It translates to CASSGDRVGMNTEAFF.

The chain combines TRBV7-9 with TRBJ1-4; 8 nucleotides line up with TRBD1. J gave up 3 bases and V 11 bases, and 14 bases lay outside the gene matches. Per germline, CDR1 SEHNR and CDR2 FQNEAQ (reference sequence). The CDR3 has 16 amino acids. CDR3 region: CAATGAIQGANEKLFF. DNA of the CDR3: TGTGCCGCGACAGGGGCCATCCAGGGGGCTAATGAAAAACTGTTTTTT.

This clone was detected a few times. The chain has TRBV20-1 and TRBJ1-2; D unresolved. CDR3 length: 11 residues. Germline V gene lookup returns CDR1 DFQATT and CDR2 SNEGSKA (reference sequence). V lost 5 bases to trimming and J lost 8 bases, with 12 bases between them. CDR3 region: CSAYDTPGYTF. CDR3 nucleotides: TGCAGTGCTTACGACACTCCCGGCTACACCTTC.

The rearrangement uses TRBV29-1 and TRBJ2-7; maybe TRBD1 (6 bases). Per germline, CDR1 SQVTM and CDR2 ANQGSEA. V shed 6 bases and J shed 0 bases, with 15 bases lying between them. The CDR3 spans 14 residues. In DNA, the CDR3 is TGCAGCGTCGCCGACAGGTCGAGCTCCTACGAGCAGTACTTC. It yields the protein CSVADRSSSYEQYF.

Only a few counts were recorded for this clone. This chain uses TRBV5-1 with TRBJ2-7, with TRBD2 matching over 7 bases. The CDR3 is 12 residues long. The V gene's germline CDR1 is SGHRS and CDR2 YFSETQ. Trimming at V came to 5 bases and at J to 7 bases, leaving 6 bases not matched to a gene. CDR3 bases: TGCGCCAGCAGGGATGCCGGGAGGGAGCAGTACTTC. Its protein is CASRDAGREQYF.

The chain has TRBV10-3 and TRBJ2-3, with D possibly matching TRBD2 (6 bases). V was trimmed by 1 base and J by 2 bases, leaving 10 bases between them. Germline V gene sequence: CDR1 ENHRY, CDR2 SYGVKD. The CDR3 has 15 residues. CDR3 sequence (DNA): TGTGCCATCAGTGAGTTCGGGGGACTCACAGATACGCAGTATTTT. Encoded protein: CAISEFGGLTDTQYF.

This clone has just a few counts. V and J are TRBV5-6 and TRBJ2-5; TRBD2 aligns across 11 bases. The CDR3 runs to 16 residues. Germline lookup yields CDR1 SGHDT and CDR2 YYEEEE. Trimming took 2 bases from V and 4 from J; bases not matched to a gene: 7. In DNA, the CDR3 is TGTGCCAGCAGCTTCTACGCTAGCGGGGGGCTAGAGACCCAGTACTTC. This translates into CASSFYASGGLETQYF.

In its sample, this clone was seen a few times. V and J are TRBV9 and TRBJ2-1; TRBD2 matches at 15 bases. The junction had 9 bases not matched to a gene; V was cut back by 4 bases and J by 4 bases. CDR3 length: 18 residues. Germline loops: CDR1 SGDLS, CDR2 YYNGEE. Written as DNA, the CDR3 is TGTGCCAGCAGCCTAGGGACTAGCGGGGGGTCCCTGTACAATGAGCAGTTCTTC. It is translated as CASSLGTSGGSLYNEQFF. Supplemented by reference TRBV9 and TRBJ2-1, the full variable domain reads DSGVTQTPKHLITATGQRVTLRCSPRSGDLSVYWYQQSLDQGLQFLIQYYNGEERAKGNILERFSAQQFPDLHSELNLSSLELGDSALYFCASSLGTSGGSLYNEQFFGPGTRLTVL.

This clone has a handful of counts. The V gene is TRBV6-4, the J gene TRBJ1-5; D remains unclear. From germline, CDR1 is MRHNA and CDR2 SNTAGT. CDR3 length: 13 amino acids. With 5 bases removed from V and 7 bases from J, the gap between germline ends came to 12 bases. The CDR3 DNA follows: TGTGCCAGCAGTCCCCGGGTCGAGCAGCCCCAGCATTTT. Protein product: CASSPRVEQPQHF.

This clone turned up a few times. The rearrangement links TRBV9 to TRBJ2-2, with TRBD2 as a possible D gene (6 bases). CDR3 length: 13 amino acids. Germline-derived CDR1 and CDR2 are SGDLS and YYNGEE. V was clipped by 4 bases and J by 11 bases, with 15 bases between them. CDR3 in amino acids: CASSFGGTEELFF. CDR3 in DNA: TGTGCCAGCAGCTTCGGGGGAACAGAAGAGCTGTTTTTT.

The CDR3 bases are TGTGCCAGCAGCTCAGAAGCGAACACCGGGGAGCTGTTTTTT. It is translated as CASSSEANTGELFF. The rearrangement joins TRBV7-9 to TRBJ2-2; D is uncertain. The length of the CDR3 is 14 residues. Germline lookup yields CDR1 SEHNR and CDR2 FQNEAQ (reference sequence). The V and J ends lost 4 bases and 0 bases respectively, with 6 bases between them.